Reported below is one TCR beta chain. The sample originates from a study of blood T cell repertoires in COVID-19. Study in general: Material from acute and convalescent COVID-19 was sourced from the United States, Italy and Spain. PBMCs, B-cell-depleted T cells, or T cells provided the cDNA or gDNA that made up the material.

How the authors handled the data: Nucleated cell counts were estimated from reference gene primer amplification. The table came from immunoSEQ multiplex PCR; TCRdb's copy has only in-frame clones and leaves some out. Clone size and V and J calls were adopted from that table, with D and trimming inferred from the DNA. The sample has around 30,000 clones, 60% to 85% seen once; the top ten hold 7.8%. The V end was cut by 4 bases, the J end by 4 bases, with 19 bases between. Germline V gene sequence: CDR1 MNHNY, CDR2 SVGAGI (reference sequence). CDR3 size: 16 residues. This TCR came from a woman in her seventies with active or convalescent COVID-19. The chain is built from TRBV6-6 and TRBJ1-1; maybe TRBD1 (5 bases). The sequenced sample was peripheral blood. As DNA, the CDR3 is TGTGCCAGCAGTTTTCTGCCGGACACGCCGGCCACTGAAGCTTTCTTT. Translation: CASSFLPDTPATEAFF.